One sample yielded the 24 T cell receptor beta chains listed below, sequenced in a study of blood T cell repertoires in COVID-19. Assay used: immunoSEQ multiplex PCR; TCRdb lists only in-frame clones, some missing. The sample has around 150,000 clones; approximately 86% are singletons. The specimen sequenced was PBMCs or T cells enriched from blood (not recorded which). The receptors come from a woman aged 40 to 49 who had recovered from COVID-19.

This clone was seen a few times. This rearrangement joins TRBV13 to TRBJ2-1; 8 bases are shared with TRBD1. The CDR3 has 13 amino acids. Trimming took 4 bases from V and 7 from J; bases not matched to a gene: 3. Germline V CDR1 and CDR2: PRHDT, FYEKMQ (reference sequence). CDR3 loop: CASSSGTGNEQFF. In DNA, the CDR3 is TGTGCCAGCAGCTCCGGGACAGGAAATGAGCAGTTCTTC.

This clone was seen a single time. The chain has TRBV4-1 and TRBJ1-1; 7 nucleotides line up with TRBD1. In germline, CDR1 is MGHRA, CDR2 YSYEKL. The CDR3 consists of 15 residues. V shed 2 bases, J shed 1 base, and the junction held 4 bases outside the gene matches. The CDR3 nucleotides read TGCGCCAGCAGCCAACCCGGGACAGCGAACACTGAAGCTTTCTTT. Protein: CASSQPGTANTEAFF.

The V call is TRBV4-1, the J call TRBJ2-5; tentatively, D is TRBD1 (5 bases). Deletions cut 2 bases from V and 2 bases from J, with 15 bases between. CDR1 is MGHRA and CDR2 is YSYEKL in the germline V gene. There are 16 residues in the CDR3. CDR3 region: CASSQSGALVQETQYF. The CDR3 DNA sequence: TGCGCCAGCAGCCAAAGTGGGGCACTGGTACAAGAGACCCAGTACTTC.

The J gene is TRBJ2-2, the V gene TRBV29-1; weak D call: TRBD2 (5 bases). This CDR3 has 14 amino acids. Trimming left V 6 bases short and J 2 bases short, with 13 bases between. Germline CDR1 is SQVTM and CDR2 is ANQGSEA. CDR3 residues: CSVSLGVNTGELFF. The CDR3 DNA follows: TGCAGCGTCTCCCTGGGAGTAAACACCGGGGAGCTGTTTTTT.

V gene TRBV19 combines with J gene TRBJ1-1; D possibly corresponds to TRBD1 (5 bases). Germline CDR1 is LNHDA and CDR2 is SQIVND (reference sequence). The germline V and J ends were trimmed by 2 bases and 4 bases, with 11 bases remaining between them. CDR3 length: 14 amino acids. CDR3 DNA: TGTGCCAGTAGTATATGGGGCTTTGTCACTGAAGCTTTCTTT. This codes for CASSIWGFVTEAFF.

The V and J genes are TRBV11-2 and TRBJ2-5, with D possibly TRBD1 on 6 matching bases. Looked up from germline, CDR1 is SGHAT and CDR2 is FQNNGV. CDR3 length equals 13 residues. The V end was cut by 5 bases, the J end by 2 bases, with 9 bases between. CDR3 nucleotide sequence: TGTGCCAGCAGCGTGGACAGACAAGAGACCCAGTACTTC. It encodes CASSVDRQETQYF.

The chain employs TRBV30 and TRBJ2-4; 8 positions agree with TRBD1. With 2 bases clipped from V and 7 bases from J, the junction kept 10 bases outside the gene matches. CDR1 GTSNPN and CDR2 SVGIG come from the germline V gene (reference sequence). This CDR3 region has 15 residues. The CDR3 DNA reads TGTGCCTGGAGTCCCGACAGGGGAGAGGCTAACATTCAGTACTTC. Its translation: CAWSPDRGEANIQYF.

The chain links TRBV10-3 to TRBJ2-5; D unresolved. Germline V CDR1 and CDR2: ENHRY, SYGVKD. CDR3 size: 11 residues. Between the trimmed V and J ends, which lost 10 bases and 5 bases, there was a span of 11 bases. In DNA form, the CDR3 reads TGTGCCACCAAAACGGAGGAGACCCAGTACTTC. This codes for CATKTEETQYF.

This chain connects TRBV6-5 to TRBJ1-5; TRBD1 matches 7 bases. The CDR3 is 14 residues long. Per the germline V gene, CDR1 is MNHEY and CDR2 is SVGAGI. V shed 6 bases, J shed 5 bases, and the junction held 7 bases outside the gene matches. As DNA, the CDR3 is TGTGCCAGCAGCACAGGGGATCGATATCAGCCCCAGCATTTT. Amino acids: CASSTGDRYQPQHF.

This chain joins TRBV9 and TRBJ1-5, with D maybe TRBD1 (6 bases). Germline-derived CDR1 and CDR2 are SGDLS and YYNGEE. V lost 0 bases and J lost 7, with 8 bases in between. There are 13 residues in the CDR3. CDR3 bases: TGTGCCAGCAGCGTAGGGGGACACCAGCCCCAGCATTTT. It yields the protein CASSVGGHQPQHF. Complete variable domain (other parts from reference TRBV9 and TRBJ1-5): DSGVTQTPKHLITATGQRVTLRCSPRSGDLSVYWYQQSLDQGLQFLIQYYNGEERAKGNILERFSAQQFPDLHSELNLSSLELGDSALYFCASSVGGHQPQHFGDGTRLSIL.

The chain is built from TRBV9 and TRBJ2-2, with D unresolved. The V gene lost 0 bases and the J gene lost 6 bases, with 6 bases spanning the gap. CDR3 size: 13 residues. Germline V gives CDR1 SGDLS, CDR2 YYNGEE. DNA for the CDR3: TGTGCCAGCAGCGTAGTAGGAGCCGGGGAGCTGTTTTTT. As protein: CASSVVGAGELFF.

This sequence joins TRBV7-9 and TRBJ2-2; TRBD2 aligns across 7 bases. The CDR3 length is 14 residues. Germline trimming cut 8 bases from V and 4 bases from J; bases unmatched to any gene: 7. Germline-derived CDR1 and CDR2 are SEHNR and FQNEAQ (reference sequence). This chain's CDR3 is CASQGGGLTGELFF. CDR3 nucleotide sequence: TGTGCCAGCCAGGGCGGGGGTCTCACCGGGGAGCTGTTTTTT.

The rearrangement joins TRBV5-3 to TRBJ2-1; 12 nucleotides match TRBD2. TRBV5-3 is an open reading frame whose function is uncertain. Trimming removed 4 bases from V and 0 bases from J; junction bases left unmatched: 5. The CDR3 sequence is 17 residues long. The CDR3 DNA sequence: TGTGCCAGAAGCCCCGGACTAGCGGGGACCTCCTACAATGAGCAGTTCTTC. Protein product: CARSPGLAGTSYNEQFF.

The rearrangement uses TRBV12-3 or TRBV12-4 and TRBJ1-2, with TRBD1 matching over 7 bases. The CDR3 is made up of 13 amino acids. V dropped 5 bases and J dropped 4; count of bases not matched to a gene: 4. The chain's CDR3 is CASSGGQVYGYTF. CDR3 bases: TGTGCCAGCAGTGGAGGACAGGTCTATGGCTACACCTTC.

The chain links TRBV7-8 to TRBJ2-2; 9 bases line up with TRBD1. With V trimmed by 4 bases and J by 4 bases, 7 bases remained unmatched. CDR1 is SGHVS and CDR2 is FQNEAQ in the germline V gene. CDR3 length: 16 amino acids. CDR3 sequence: CASSSSGTGITGELFF. The CDR3 region has the DNA TGTGCCAGCAGCTCATCCGGGACAGGGATCACCGGGGAGCTGTTTTTT.

V and J are TRBV2 and TRBJ1-1; D is perhaps TRBD1 (5 bases). The CDR3 consists of 12 residues. Germline V lookup: CDR1 SNHLY, CDR2 FYNNEI. V dropped 2 bases and J dropped 10 bases, with 11 bases sitting between them. The chain's CDR3 is CASSEWGGGAFF. The CDR3 bases are TGTGCCAGCAGTGAATGGGGGGGAGGAGCTTTCTTT.

The chain couples TRBV9 to TRBJ1-5; possibly TRBD1 for D (5 bases). V was trimmed by 2 bases and J by 1 base, leaving 7 bases between them. The CDR3 is 14 residues long. Germline-derived CDR1 and CDR2 are SGDLS and YYNGEE. For the CDR3, the DNA is TGTGCCAGCAGCGTCGGGGGGAGCAATCAGCCCCAGCATTTT. Translated, it gives CASSVGGSNQPQHF.

This chain links TRBV7-8 with TRBJ2-7; tentatively, D is TRBD2 (6 bases). V gave up 5 bases and J gave up 2 bases, with 13 bases separating them. Germline V gene sequence: CDR1 SGHVS, CDR2 FQNEAQ. The CDR3 is 14 amino acids. The CDR3 region has the DNA TGTGCCAGCAGCCCCGCGGGACGGCCCTACGAGCAGTACTTC. Translation gives CASSPAGRPYEQYF.

This chain joins TRBV5-1 and TRBJ1-4, with a tentative D call TRBD1 (5 bases). CDR1 SGHRS and CDR2 YFSETQ come from the germline V gene. There are 15 residues in the CDR3. Deletions cut 0 bases from V and 2 bases from J, with 8 bases between. Here the CDR3 reads CASSLDRMTNEKLFF. The CDR3, as DNA: TGCGCCAGCAGCTTGGACAGGATGACTAATGAAAAACTGTTTTTT.

V and J are TRBV30 and TRBJ1-2; D is perhaps TRBD1 (6 bases). The CDR3 covers 12 residues. Trimming took 2 bases from V and 3 from J, leaving 7 bases between them. Per the germline V gene, CDR1 is GTSNPN and CDR2 is SVGIG (reference sequence). In DNA, the CDR3 is TGTGCCTGGAGTAGGACAGACTATGGCTACACCTTC. Residues: CAWSRTDYGYTF.

This chain uses TRBV27 with TRBJ2-7; 8 bases fit TRBD1. CDR1 is MNHEY, CDR2 SMNVEV, per germline (reference sequence). V shed 0 bases, J shed 3 bases, and the junction held 4 bases outside the gene matches. The CDR3 spans 15 residues. CDR3 loop: CASSLSAGGSYEQYF. CDR3 coding DNA: TGTGCCAGCAGTTTATCGGCAGGGGGCAGCTACGAGCAGTACTTC.

This clone occurred once. The chain joins TRBV19 to TRBJ1-4; the D is unclear. The V gene's germline CDR1 is LNHDA and CDR2 SQIVND (reference sequence). V gave up 10 bases and J gave up 7 bases, with 16 bases separating them. CDR3 length equals 13 residues. Here the CDR3 reads CATCGVAGEKLFF. The CDR3 nucleotides read TGTGCCACGTGTGGGGTGGCGGGTGAAAAACTGTTTTTT.

The CDR3 nucleotides are TGTGCCAGCAGCCCCCCCAGCGGGGGGATCACCGGGGAGCTGTTTTTT. The encoded protein is CASSPPSGGITGELFF. The chain combines TRBV9 with TRBJ2-2, with 9 bases matching TRBD2. In germline, CDR1 is SGDLS, CDR2 YYNGEE. CDR3 length: 16 residues. The ends lost 4 bases at V and 4 bases at J; junction bases unmatched: 8.

The chain is built from TRBV27 and TRBJ2-1; 9 positions agree with TRBD2. Looked up from germline, CDR1 is MNHEY and CDR2 is SMNVEV (reference sequence). The V gene end was trimmed by 8 bases and the J gene end by 10 bases; junction bases not matched to a gene: 9. This CDR3 is built from 13 residues. The CDR3 protein is CASGWGLAVEQFF. The CDR3, as DNA: TGTGCCAGCGGCTGGGGACTAGCCGTCGAGCAGTTCTTC.